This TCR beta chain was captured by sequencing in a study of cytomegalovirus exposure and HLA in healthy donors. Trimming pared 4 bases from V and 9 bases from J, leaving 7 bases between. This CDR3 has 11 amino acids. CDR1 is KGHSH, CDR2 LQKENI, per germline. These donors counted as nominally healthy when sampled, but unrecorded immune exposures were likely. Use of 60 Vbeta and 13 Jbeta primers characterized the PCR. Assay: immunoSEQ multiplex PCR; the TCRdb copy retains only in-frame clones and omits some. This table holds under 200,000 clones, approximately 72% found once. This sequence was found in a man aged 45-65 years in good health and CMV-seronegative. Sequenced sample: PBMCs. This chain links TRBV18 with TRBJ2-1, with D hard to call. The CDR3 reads CASSQQSEQFF. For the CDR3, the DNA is TGTGCCAGCTCACAACAAAGTGAGCAGTTCTTC.